One sample yielded the 26 T cell receptor beta chains listed below, sequenced in a study of PD-1 blockade in classical Hodgkin lymphoma. The method was immunoSEQ multiplex PCR; TCRdb's version includes in-frame clones alone and lacks a portion of them. The table includes tens of thousands of clones, 78% detected once. This sample's time point: cycle 4 day 1 (C4D1), after more than five weeks of nivolumab. Each patient relapsed following autologous stem cell transplantation, and prior brentuximab vedotin exposure differed. The sequences come from peripheral blood mononuclear cells (PBMCs), collected before the fourth cycle of nivolumab. The receptors stem from a human donor with classical Hodgkin lymphoma.

This clone was observed once. The chain couples TRBV5-6 to TRBJ2-5; D may match TRBD1 or TRBD2 (6 bases each). Germline V gene sequence: CDR1 SGHDT, CDR2 YYEEEE. There are 16 residues in the CDR3. V lost 4 bases and J lost 0, with 16 bases in between. The CDR3 region has the DNA TGTGCCAGCAGCAGGCCCGGGGGCCCTTACCAAGAGACCCAGTACTTC. It yields the protein CASSRPGGPYQETQYF.

The V and J genes are TRBV27 and TRBJ2-1; 7 bases map to TRBD2. CDR3 length: 13 residues. J lost 7 bases, V lost 6 bases, and 6 bases had no gene match. In germline, CDR1 is MNHEY, CDR2 SMNVEV (reference sequence). CDR3 region: CASSPTSYNEQFF. The CDR3 DNA follows: TGTGCCAGCAGCCCGACTAGCTATAATGAGCAGTTCTTC.

The chain is built from TRBV5-6 and TRBJ2-2, with D perhaps TRBD1 (6 bases). The germline gives CDR1 SGHDT, CDR2 YYEEEE. The CDR3 is 15 residues long. The V and J ends lost 3 bases and 0 bases respectively, with 9 bases between them. The CDR3 DNA reads as TGTGCCAGCAGCTGGGGGCAGACGAACACCGGGGAGCTGTTTTTT. Its translation: CASSWGQTNTGELFF.

The CDR3 here is CASSIVGQGQAEAFF. CDR3 coding DNA: TGTGCCAGTAGTATAGTTGGACAGGGGCAAGCTGAAGCTTTCTTT. The chain joins TRBV19 to TRBJ1-1; TRBD1 matches at 9 bases. The length of the CDR3 is 15 residues. Germline assignment: CDR1 LNHDA and CDR2 SQIVND (reference sequence). Trimming at V came to 1 base and at J to 6 bases, leaving 6 bases not matched to a gene. Full variable domain (outside the CDR3, taken from reference TRBV19 and TRBJ1-1): DGGITQSPKYLFRKEGQNVTLSCEQNLNHDAMYWYRQDPGQGLRLIYYSQIVNDFQKGDIAEGYSVSREKKESFPLTVTSAQKNPTAFYLCASSIVGQGQAEAFFGQGTRLTVV.

This clone was seen a few times. This chain links TRBV19 with TRBJ1-2; possibly TRBD1 for D (6 bases). Between the trimmed V and J ends, which lost 1 base and 4 bases, there was a span of 13 bases. The germline gives CDR1 LNHDA, CDR2 SQIVND (reference sequence). The length of the CDR3 is 15 residues. CDR3: CASSIGQEIVYGYTF. The CDR3 coding sequence is TGTGCCAGTAGTATAGGACAGGAGATTGTCTATGGCTACACCTTC.

The chain recombines TRBV28 with TRBJ2-1; 8 bases fit TRBD1. V lost 5 bases to trimming and J lost 13 bases; unmatched junction nucleotides: 10. The CDR3 loop spans 13 amino acids. Germline loops: CDR1 MDHEN, CDR2 SYDVKM. CDR3 bases: TGTGCCAGCAGTCACGGCGACAGGGGCGGTCAGTTCTTC. Translation gives CASSHGDRGGQFF.

The rearrangement joins TRBV5-1 to TRBJ1-4; TRBD1 aligns across 7 bases. The CDR3 runs to 15 residues. Germline trimming cut 4 bases from V and 5 bases from J; bases unmatched to any gene: 8. In germline, CDR1 is SGHRS, CDR2 YFSETQ. The CDR3 reads CASSTRTGLNEKLFF. The CDR3 DNA follows: TGCGCCAGCAGCACAAGGACAGGCTTAAATGAAAAACTGTTTTTT.

This chain links TRBV7-2 with TRBJ2-1; the D is unclear. The V and J ends lost 2 bases and 0 bases respectively, with 14 bases between them. The CDR3 extends over 17 amino acids. Per the germline V gene, CDR1 is SGHTA and CDR2 is FQGNSA. This chain's CDR3 is CASSLYGPGSSYNEQFF. In nucleotides, the CDR3 is TGTGCCAGCAGCTTATATGGCCCAGGCAGCTCCTACAATGAGCAGTTCTTC.

The chain uses TRBV2 and TRBJ2-1; 8 nucleotides align to TRBD2. This CDR3 region has 14 residues. Per the germline V gene, CDR1 is SNHLY and CDR2 is FYNNEI. Trimming at V came to 9 bases and at J to 4 bases, leaving 8 bases not matched to a gene. CDR3 loop: CASGREGVYNEQFF. CDR3 bases: TGTGCCAGTGGACGGGAGGGGGTTTACAATGAGCAGTTCTTC.

This clone came up a few times. This chain uses TRBV15 with TRBJ1-1; unclear D gene. The CDR3 totals 13 residues. Deletions cut 1 base from V and 2 bases from J, with 5 bases between. Germline loops: CDR1 LNHNV, CDR2 YYDKDF (reference sequence). The CDR3 is CATSRAPNTEAFF. CDR3 nucleotides: TGTGCCACCAGCAGAGCACCCAACACTGAAGCTTTCTTT.

The V and J genes are TRBV7-6 and TRBJ2-1, with D unresolved. Trimming shortened V by 6 bases and J by 6 bases, and 12 bases separated the two germline ends. CDR3 length: 13 amino acids. Germline V gene lookup returns CDR1 SGHVS and CDR2 FNYEAQ. CDR3: CASSPVRVNEQFF. CDR3 bases: TGTGCCAGCAGTCCAGTTAGAGTCAATGAGCAGTTCTTC. Variable domain in full (rest from reference TRBV7-6 and TRBJ2-1): GAGVSQSPRYKVTKRGQDVALRCDPISGHVSLYWYRQALGQGPEFLTYFNYEAQQDKSGLPNDRFSAERPEGSISTLTIQRTEQRDSAMYRCASSPVRVNEQFFGPGTRLTVL.

The V call is TRBV9, the J call TRBJ2-1, with 7 bases identical to TRBD2. This CDR3 is built from 17 residues. CDR1 and CDR2 from the germline V gene are SGDLS and YYNGEE. V lost 3 bases, J lost 2 bases, and 11 bases stayed unmatched. The DNA for the CDR3 is TGTGCCAGCAGCGGGGACTTGAAGCGGGAAACCTACAATGAGCAGTTCTTC. Its protein product is CASSGDLKRETYNEQFF.

The V call is TRBV28, the J call TRBJ1-1, with a possible D match to TRBD1 (6 bases). The CDR3 covers 15 residues. Between the trimmed V and J ends, which lost 6 bases and 1 base, there was a span of 15 bases. Germline-derived CDR1 and CDR2 are MDHEN and SYDVKM. The CDR3 bases are TGTGCCAGCAGCCTGGGGGGGGCAGGGAACACTGAAGCTTTCTTT. Its translation: CASSLGGAGNTEAFF.

This clone was counted between two and nine times. The V call is TRBV2, the J call TRBJ1-2; 9 nucleotides agree with TRBD1. V lost 9 bases and J lost 9; bases outside the gene matches: 8. CDR3 length: 12 residues. The germline V gene has CDR1 SNHLY and CDR2 FYNNEI. CDR3 in amino acids: CASGGTGRSYTF. In nucleotides, the CDR3 is TGTGCCAGTGGAGGGACAGGGCGAAGCTACACCTTC.

With regard to this clone: Additional DNA sequences in this sample encode the identical CDR3. This rearrangement joins TRBV4-3 to TRBJ1-4, with D uncertain. Trimming stripped 0 bases from V and 3 bases from J, with 8 bases between. The germline V gene encodes CDR1 LGHNA and CDR2 YSLEER. This CDR3 spans 15 amino acids. The CDR3 sequence is CASSQEGRANEKLFF. CDR3 bases: TGCGCCAGCAGCCAAGAGGGCAGAGCTAATGAAAAACTGTTTTTT.

The chain couples TRBV7-6 to TRBJ1-3; 10 bases map to TRBD1. Trimming took 5 bases from V and 4 from J; bases not matched to a gene: 8. The V gene's germline CDR1 is SGHVS and CDR2 FNYEAQ. CDR3 length equals 16 residues. This CDR3 reads CASSPQTGGRGNTIYF. Here the CDR3 DNA reads TGTGCCAGCAGCCCTCAGACAGGGGGCAGGGGAAACACCATATATTTT.

This chain connects TRBV6-5 to TRBJ2-7, with 8 bases that match TRBD1. Unmatched junction bases numbered 10, after V lost 6 bases and J lost 6 bases. Per the germline V gene, CDR1 is MNHEY and CDR2 is SVGAGI. The CDR3 spans 14 residues. In DNA, the CDR3 is TGTGCCAGCAGGCGTCCTGACAGGGGAGGCGAGCAGTACTTC. It translates to CASRRPDRGGEQYF.

The CDR3 region is CASRPLTGGPQPQHF. CDR3 nucleotide sequence: TGTGCCAGCAGACCCCTGACAGGGGGCCCCCAGCCCCAGCATTTT. The rearrangement joins TRBV6-5 to TRBJ1-5; 10 nucleotides line up with TRBD1. CDR1 is MNHEY and CDR2 is SVGAGI in the germline V gene. The CDR3 has 15 amino acids. The junction had 9 bases not matched to a gene; V was cut back by 6 bases and J by 7 bases.

The chain uses TRBV11-2 and TRBJ1-6, with D perhaps matching TRBD1 (5 bases). The germline V gene has CDR1 SGHAT and CDR2 FQNNGV. CDR3 length: 18 residues. The V and J ends lost 1 base and 0 bases respectively, with 13 bases between them. The chain's CDR3 is CASSLGPRASSYNSPLHF. The CDR3 nucleotides are TGTGCCAGCAGCTTAGGTCCCAGGGCGAGCTCCTATAATTCACCCCTCCACTTT.

V usage is TRBV9 and J usage is TRBJ2-5, with 7 bases matching TRBD1. The CDR3 runs to 14 residues. Germline trimming cut 4 bases from V and 1 base from J; bases unmatched to any gene: 4. Per germline, CDR1 SGDLS and CDR2 YYNGEE. CDR3 protein: CASSSGDSQETQYF. The CDR3 DNA follows: TGTGCCAGCAGCTCCGGGGACAGCCAAGAGACCCAGTACTTC.

This rearrangement joins TRBV19 to TRBJ1-5; tentative D call: TRBD1 (5 bases). This CDR3 spans 13 amino acids. Germline V CDR1 and CDR2: LNHDA, SQIVND (reference sequence). Trimming cost V 1 base and J 5 bases, with 6 bases left between them. Here the CDR3 reads CASSIGQYQPQHF. CDR3 sequence (DNA): TGTGCCAGTAGTATAGGACAGTATCAGCCCCAGCATTTT.

This clone was seen more than once but under ten times. The V and J genes are TRBV28 and TRBJ2-2; maybe TRBD1 (6 bases). This CDR3 comprises 15 residues. Germline V lookup: CDR1 MDHEN, CDR2 SYDVKM. The V end lost 10 bases, the J end lost 1 base, and 16 bases lay between the germline ends. The CDR3 region has the DNA TGTGCCACCCAGACAGGACAGCTGAACACCGGGGAGCTGTTTTTT. Protein product: CATQTGQLNTGELFF. The full variable domain, with the rest looked up from reference TRBV28 and TRBJ2-2, is DVKVTQSSRYLVKRTGEKVFLECVQDMDHENMFWYRQDPGLGLRLIYFSYDVKMKEKGDIPEGYSVSREKKERFSLILESASTNQTSMYLCATQTGQLNTGELFFGEGSRLTVL.

The V gene is TRBV11-2, the J gene TRBJ1-2; TRBD1 matches at 9 bases. CDR3 length equals 15 residues. After removal of 4 bases from V and 5 bases from J, the junction contained 8 bases not matched to a gene. CDR1 is SGHAT, CDR2 FQNNGV, per germline. The DNA for the CDR3 is TGTGCCAGCAGCTGGTCGACAGGGGGACGTTATGGCTACACCTTC. Residues: CASSWSTGGRYGYTF.

CDR3: CASSWVGGELFF. In DNA, the CDR3 is TGTGCCAGCAGCTGGGTTGGGGGGGAGCTGTTTTTT. The gene calls are TRBV28 and TRBJ2-2, with D hard to call. The CDR3 is 12 residues long. The V end lost 6 bases, the J end lost 8 bases, and 10 bases lay between the germline ends. Germline CDR1 reads MDHEN; CDR2 reads SYDVKM.

The rearrangement uses TRBV5-6 and TRBJ2-6; D not resolved. Germline V gene data show CDR1 as SGHDT and CDR2 as YYEEEE. The CDR3 consists of 14 residues. Trimming took off 2 bases at V and 1 base at J, with 4 bases between the two ends. The CDR3 DNA is TGTGCCAGCAGCTTATCGTCTGGGGCCAACGTCCTGACTTTC. As protein: CASSLSSGANVLTF.

V is TRBV28 and J is TRBJ1-2, with 7 bases matching TRBD1. The CDR3 runs 14 residues. Trimming at V came to 2 bases and at J to 4 bases, leaving 4 bases not matched to a gene. The germline CDR1 and CDR2 sequences are MDHEN and SYDVKM. CDR3 amino acids: CASSLDGTVYGYTF. CDR3 bases: TGTGCCAGCAGTTTAGATGGGACAGTCTATGGCTACACCTTC.